The 20 T cell receptor delta chains reported below all come from one sample, sequenced in a study of Vδ1+ human thymocytes. RNA was extracted from the cells and then reverse transcribed. Pooled V-gene forward primers with one constant-region reverse primer generated the CDR3 amplicons by multiplex PCR. TCRdb re-called clones from the multiplex PCR reads via CATT. Counted here are 50,000 to 60,000 delta-chain clones, around 15% occurring once; the ten biggest clones make up under 0.5%. Whole-study findings and limits: In the thymus, TRG and TRD repertoires looked highly polyclonal with Gaussian CDR3 lengths.

These receptors lack a known antigen. Sequencing was done on a sample of Vdelta1+ gamma-delta thymocytes from the thymus. Subset indicated: FACS-sorted CD3+ TCRalphabeta- TCRVdelta1+ TCRVdelta2- thymocytes. The receptors shown here come from a girl under three years old who had congenital heart surgery.

This clone was seen only a few times. This sequence joins TRDV1 and TRDJ1; perhaps TRDD3 as D (8 bases). CDR1 and CDR2 (germline): TSWWSYY, QGS. CDR3 size: 23 residues. The ends were cut back, 1 base at V and 0 bases at J, with 33 bases in the middle. DNA of the CDR3: TGTGCTCTTGGGGAACAGGGGGGCCTTCCTCAGGGTTACTGGGGGTTGTACACCGATAAACTCATCTTT. Amino acids: CALGEQGGLPQGYWGLYTDKLIF.

This clone was detected ten times or more. The V call is TRAV29/DV5, the J call TRDJ1; the match to TRDD3 covers 9 bases. V trimming: 0 bases; J trimming: 0 bases; junction bases outside the gene matches: 6. The CDR3 sequence is 16 residues long. CDR1 is NSMFDY and CDR2 is ISSIKDK in the germline V gene. The CDR3 DNA reads as TGTGCAGCAAGCGATCGTACTGGGGGAAACACCGATAAACTCATCTTT. This translates into CAASDRTGGNTDKLIF.

The chain recombines TRDV1 with TRDJ1; a weak D match, TRDD2 (5 bases). V shed 3 bases and J shed 0 bases, with 23 bases lying between them. Looked up from germline, CDR1 is TSWWSYY and CDR2 is QGS. The CDR3 loop spans 19 amino acids. The CDR3 here is CALGEFPPAAREDTDKLIF. The CDR3, as DNA: TGTGCTCTTGGGGAGTTTCCTCCTGCGGCAAGGGAGGACACCGATAAACTCATCTTT.

V is TRDV1 and J is TRDJ1, with TRDD3 identical over 12 bases. The germline V gene encodes CDR1 TSWWSYY and CDR2 QGS. J was trimmed by 1 base and V by 5 bases; bases with no gene match: 23. The length of the CDR3 is 22 residues. CDR3 in DNA: TGTGCTCTTGGGATGTCCTACGGAGATCTACTGGGGGATACCCTGGGCACCGATAAACTCATCTTT. Its translation: CALGMSYGDLLGDTLGTDKLIF.

The rearrangement links TRDV1 to TRDJ1; 8 bases map to TRDD3. This CDR3 spans 17 amino acids. The V segment lost 0 bases and the J segment 1 base; nucleotides outside the gene matches: 7. Germline V gene lookup returns CDR1 TSWWSYY and CDR2 QGS. The CDR3 nucleotides are TGTGCTCTTGGGGAACTCGAATTGGGGGATGGCACCGATAAACTCATCTTT. Protein: CALGELELGDGTDKLIF.

As regards this clone: At the DNA level, this CDR3 is encoded by other sequences in the same sample as well. The rearrangement links TRDV2 to TRDJ1; 8 positions agree with TRDD3. Germline CDR1 is GEAIGNYY and CDR2 is EKD. V gave up 4 bases and J gave up 2 bases; unmatched junction bases: 11. The CDR3 loop spans 16 amino acids. The CDR3 nucleotides are TGTGCCTGTGAACGTACTGGGGGGTGTAGGACCGATAAACTCATCTTT. It codes for CACERTGGCRTDKLIF.

This clone was observed a single time. A much bigger clone sits one base away, suggesting this may be a read error. The chain has TRDV2 and TRDJ1, with TRDD3 matching 11 bases. J was trimmed by 2 bases and V by 0 bases; bases with no gene match: 7. CDR1 and CDR2 from the germline V gene are GEAIGNYY and EKD. CDR3 length: 17 residues. The CDR3 coding sequence is TGTGCCTGTGACACCGCATGGGGGATACGAAGGACCGATAAACTCATCTTT. Translated, it gives CACDTAWGIRRTDKLIF.

The chain uses TRDV1 and TRDJ1; D may be TRDD2 (6 bases). V was clipped by 0 bases and J by 1 base, with 33 bases between them. CDR3 length equals 23 residues. Germline CDR1 TSWWSYY, CDR2 QGS. The CDR3 nucleotides are TGTGCTCTTGGGGAACTAGACCCCTTCCCACGAGGGGCCTCAGTCAGTAGCACCGATAAACTCATCTTT. It encodes CALGELDPFPRGASVSSTDKLIF.

The J gene is TRDJ1, the V gene TRDV1; D may be TRDD2 (6 bases). Deletions cut 1 base from V and 7 bases from J, with 13 bases between. The CDR3 spans 14 residues. The V gene's germline CDR1 is TSWWSYY and CDR2 QGS. In nucleotides, the CDR3 is TGTGCTCTTGGGGAACCTTCCTCCGTCGCTAAACTCATCTTT. Translating gives CALGEPSSVAKLIF.

Worth noting for this clone: At one of its ends the junction is not consistent with the germline gene, which may arise from a read error. Additional DNA sequences in this sample encode the identical CDR3. The chain employs TRDV1 and TRDJ1, with 11 positions matching TRDD3. CDR1 and CDR2 from the germline V gene are TSWWSYY and QGS. CDR3 size: 20 residues. CDR3 residues: CALGELLPKYWGIMSDKLIF. The CDR3 region has the DNA TGTGCTCTTGGGGAACTCCTTCCTAAGTACTGGGGGATAATGTCCGATAAACTAATCTTT.

This chain connects TRDV1 to TRDJ1; TRDD2 is a possible D gene (6 bases). Trimming cost V 4 bases and J 6 bases, with 15 bases left between them. CDR1 and CDR2 from the germline V gene are TSWWSYY and QGS. The length of the CDR3 is 14 residues. Here the CDR3 reads CALGGIAFPHKLIF. CDR3 DNA sequence: TGTGCTCTTGGGGGTATAGCCTTCCCTCATAAACTCATCTTT.

This chain joins TRDV1 and TRDJ1, with TRDD3 matching 12 bases. Germline CDR1 reads TSWWSYY; CDR2 reads QGS. The CDR3 consists of 17 residues. V was clipped by 6 bases and J by 3 bases; unmatched bases: 11. CDR3: CALGVLGDTLLADKLIF. CDR3 coding DNA: TGTGCTCTTGGAGTACTGGGGGATACCTTGCTGGCCGATAAACTCATCTTT.

Concerning this clone itself: The junction departs from the called germline gene at one end, perhaps through a read error. V is TRAV29/DV5 and J is TRDJ1; 10 bases match TRDD3. CDR1 is NSMFDY and CDR2 is ISSIKDK in the germline V gene. The CDR3 covers 20 residues. The DNA of the CDR3 is TGTGCAGCAAGCGCTTCCGGCCTTCTTAATCTGGGGGATAGCACCGATAAACTTATCTTT. It specifies CAASASGLLNLGDSTDKLIF.

The chain joins TRDV1 to TRDJ1, with 9 bases lining up with TRDD3. CDR1 TSWWSYY and CDR2 QGS come from the germline V gene. The CDR3 sequence is 20 residues long. V was clipped by 0 bases and J by 3 bases; unmatched bases: 17. The CDR3 nucleotides read TGTGCTCTTGGGGAACTCTTTCGAGGGGGATACCTGGACGTCCCCGATAAACTCATCTTT. Translated: CALGELFRGGYLDVPDKLIF.

The rearrangement uses TRDV1 and TRDJ1, with 7 bases lining up with TRDD3. The CDR3 consists of 17 residues. Unmatched junction bases numbered 11, after V lost 3 bases and J lost 1 base. Germline values: CDR1 TSWWSYY, CDR2 QGS. In DNA form, the CDR3 reads TGTGCTCTTGGGGAGAATTGTGGGTACTGGGGCACCGATAAACTCATCTTT. It is translated as CALGENCGYWGTDKLIF.

The chain is built from TRDV1 and TRDJ1, with 8 bases lining up with TRDD3. V lost 1 base, J lost 0 bases, and 7 bases stayed unmatched. Germline CDR1 TSWWSYY, CDR2 QGS. CDR3 length: 17 residues. The CDR3 is CALGEQAVLGDTDKLIF. In DNA, the CDR3 is TGTGCTCTTGGGGAACAGGCGGTACTGGGGGACACCGATAAACTCATCTTT.

The rearrangement links TRDV1 to TRDJ1; the D call may be TRDD2 or TRDD3 (7 bases each). There are 18 residues in the CDR3. Germline V gives CDR1 TSWWSYY, CDR2 QGS. V was trimmed by 6 bases and J by 0 bases, leaving 23 bases between them. CDR3 region: CALGNNGFLGGYTDKLIF. CDR3 sequence (DNA): TGTGCTCTTGGAAATAACGGCTTCCTAGGGGGATACACCGATAAACTCATCTTT.

The rearrangement links TRDV1 to TRDJ1; D is perhaps TRDD3 (5 bases). The ends were cut back, 2 bases at V and 0 bases at J, with 25 bases in the middle. The germline V gene has CDR1 TSWWSYY and CDR2 QGS. This CDR3 comprises 20 residues. In nucleotides, the CDR3 is TGTGCTCTTGGGGAAGATGCCGCCATCTCCCTGGCTGGGTACACCGATAAACTCATCTTT. As protein: CALGEDAAISLAGYTDKLIF.

Only a few counts were recorded for this clone. The chain is built from TRDV1 and TRDJ1; 9 nucleotides align to TRDD2. The ends lost 1 base at V and 8 bases at J; junction bases unmatched: 8. CDR1 and CDR2 (germline): TSWWSYY, QGS. The CDR3 is made up of 15 amino acids. The CDR3 sequence is CALGERLPTLGKLIF. In nucleotides, the CDR3 is TGTGCTCTTGGGGAACGCCTTCCTACCCTGGGGAAACTCATCTTT.

The genes are TRDV1 and TRDJ1; 12 bases map to TRDD3. The V and J ends lost 2 bases and 0 bases, in that order; junction bases with no gene match: 16. The CDR3 loop spans 21 amino acids. CDR1 and CDR2 (germline): TSWWSYY, QGS. The CDR3 protein is CALGETPSWLGDTTYTDKLIF. In nucleotides, the CDR3 is TGTGCTCTTGGGGAAACCCCTTCCTGGCTGGGGGATACGACATACACCGATAAACTCATCTTT.